These T cell receptor beta chains were read from a single sample in a study of cytomegalovirus exposure and HLA in healthy donors. Here immunoSEQ multiplex PCR was the method, and the copy in TCRdb shows in-frame clones only, minus some. The sample lists some 190,000 clones, around 80% occurring once. The sequencing sample was made of PBMCs. The source of these receptors is a man between 18 and 35 years old in good health and CMV-seronegative. Each CDR3 is given with its conserved first and last residue. Fields, in order: V gene, clone size, J gene, D gene, CDR3 DNA, CDR3 protein. A D gene is named only where the DNA matches it firmly. Rows give clone size only sometimes, using once, few, many, or a class for an expanded clone.

V gene: TRBV6-5
clone size: NA
J gene: TRBJ1-2
D gene: TRBD1
CDR3 DNA: TGTGCCAGCAGTACAGACAGGGGTAGGACCTATGGCTACACCTTC
CDR3 protein: CASSTDRGRTYGYTF

V gene: TRBV28
clone size: NA
J gene: TRBJ1-5
D gene: NA
CDR3 DNA: TGTGCCAGCAACCCGGGAAGTTATACCAATCAGCCCCAGCATTTT
CDR3 protein: CASNPGSYTNQPQHF

V gene: TRBV28
clone size: few
J gene: TRBJ1-4
D gene: TRBD1
CDR3 DNA: TGTGCCAGCAGTTTATCAGGGGGCTCTAATGAAAAACTGTTTTTT
CDR3 protein: CASSLSGGSNEKLFF

V gene: TRBV7-6
clone size: few
J gene: TRBJ2-2
D gene: NA
CDR3 DNA: TGTGCCAGCAGCTTACGGTCTAGTCTTGACACCGGGGAGCTGTTTTTT
CDR3 protein: CASSLRSSLDTGELFF

V gene: TRBV6-1
clone size: NA
J gene: TRBJ2-3
D gene: NA
CDR3 DNA: TGTGCCAGCAGTGATGCAGGGGATACGCAGTATTTT
CDR3 protein: CASSDAGDTQYF

V gene: TRBV9
clone size: few
J gene: TRBJ2-3
D gene: NA
CDR3 DNA: TGTGCCAGCAGCGCCCTTTTTACAGATACGCAGTATTTT
CDR3 protein: CASSALFTDTQYF

V gene: TRBV29-1
clone size: NA
J gene: TRBJ2-7
D gene: TRBD2
CDR3 DNA: TGCAGCGTTGAAAGGGGTTTAGCGGGGATCATCTCCTACGAGCAGTACTTC
CDR3 protein: CSVERGLAGIISYEQYF

V gene: TRBV5-6
clone size: NA
J gene: TRBJ2-7
D gene: TRBD1
CDR3 DNA: TGTGCCAGCAGCTACGGACAGGCCGGAAACGAGCAGTACTTC
CDR3 protein: CASSYGQAGNEQYF

V gene: TRBV6-5
clone size: NA
J gene: TRBJ1-5
D gene: NA
CDR3 DNA: TGTGCCAGCAGGCGCGCGGGAGGGGGTCAGCCCCAGCATTTT
CDR3 protein: CASRRAGGGQPQHF

V gene: TRBV9
clone size: once
J gene: TRBJ1-6
D gene: NA
CDR3 DNA: TGTGCCAGCAGCTTACGACAGAATAATTCACCCCTCCACTTT
CDR3 protein: CASSLRQNNSPLHF